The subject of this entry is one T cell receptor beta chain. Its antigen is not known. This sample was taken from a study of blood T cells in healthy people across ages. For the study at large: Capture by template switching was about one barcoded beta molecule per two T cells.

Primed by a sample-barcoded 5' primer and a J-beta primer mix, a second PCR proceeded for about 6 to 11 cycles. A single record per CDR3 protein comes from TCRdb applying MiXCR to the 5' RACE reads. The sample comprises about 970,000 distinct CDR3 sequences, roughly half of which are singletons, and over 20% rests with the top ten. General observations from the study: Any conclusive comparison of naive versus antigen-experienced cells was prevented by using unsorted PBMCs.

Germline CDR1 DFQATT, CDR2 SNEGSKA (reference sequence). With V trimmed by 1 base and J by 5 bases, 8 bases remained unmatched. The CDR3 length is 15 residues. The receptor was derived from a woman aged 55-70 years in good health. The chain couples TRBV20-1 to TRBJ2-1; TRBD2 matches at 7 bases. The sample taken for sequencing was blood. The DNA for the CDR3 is TGCAGTGCTAGAGCCCCTAGCGGAGCCAACAATGAGCAGTTCTTC. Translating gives CSARAPSGANNEQFF.